This TCR beta chain derives from a study of blood T cell repertoires in COVID-19. Across the whole study: Samples of COVID-19 (acute and convalescent) were obtained from the United States, Italy and Spain. Sources were T cells, B-cell-depleted T cells, or PBMCs; the material itself was cDNA or gDNA.

Per the study methods: Reference gene primer amplification gave nucleated cell count estimates. The method was immunoSEQ multiplex PCR; TCRdb's version includes in-frame clones alone and lacks a portion of them. V and J calls and clone size are those listed in that table; D and trimming were worked out from the DNA. The sample lists a few hundred thousand clones, about 80% occurring once. Within the sample, this clone is medium-sized. This CDR3 has 15 residues. Recruited during active infection, patients (from Seattle) were subsequently followed longitudinally. The material sequenced was peripheral blood. The V call is TRBV7-5, the J call TRBJ1-4; TRBD1 is the table's D call and was not checked against the DNA. TRBV7-5 is tagged as a pseudogene. This TCR was recovered from a person aged 65-85 years with COVID-19, enrolled during active disease. CDR3 amino acids: CVRSFQGESNEKLFF. CDR3 bases: TGTGTCAGAAGCTTTCAGGGTGAGTCTAATGAAAAACTGTTTTTT.